A selection of T cell receptor beta chains follows, all from one sample in a study of cytomegalovirus exposure and HLA in healthy donors. Only in-frame clones appear in the TCRdb table, and some are missing; sequencing was by immunoSEQ multiplex PCR. The data hold 200,000 to 300,000 clones, with approximately 84% observed a single time. Input material: PBMCs. Receptor source: a girl aged 2-9 years in good health and CMV-seronegative. Each CDR3 is given with its conserved first and last residue. A D gene is named only where the DNA matches it firmly. Some rows mark clone size as missing; the rest say once, few, many or name a class of expanded clone.

V	D	J	size	DNA	CDR3
TRBV5-1	TRBD2	TRBJ2-3	once	TGCGCCAGCAGCATGTCCTATAGCGGGGGGGAAACAGATACGCAGTATTTT	CASSMSYSGGETDTQYF
TRBV30	.	TRBJ1-1	.	TGTGCCTGGAGGCGAGTACTGACAGCTGAAGCTTTCTTT	CAWRRVLTAEAFF
TRBV7-3	.	TRBJ1-1	.	TGTGCCAGCAGCCGGGAACAGGGAATTAATACTGAAGCTTTCTTT	CASSREQGINTEAFF
TRBV5-1	.	TRBJ1-5	.	TGCGCCAGCAGCCTCGAAGCCAGGGACAATCAGCCCCAGCATTTT	CASSLEARDNQPQHF
TRBV6-1	TRBD2	TRBJ2-6	few	TGTGCCAGCTCGGGACTAGCGTCTGGGGCCAACGTCCTGACTTTC	CASSGLASGANVLTF
TRBV4-1	.	TRBJ2-1	once	TGCGCCAGCAGCTGGGCAATTGGGGCCATGGTCAATGAGCAGTTCTTC	CASSWAIGAMVNEQFF
TRBV6-6	TRBD2	TRBJ2-3	.	TGTGCCAGCAGCCCCCCGCTAGCGGTTGGGACAGATACGCAGTATTTT	CASSPPLAVGTDTQYF
TRBV5-1	.	TRBJ2-2	.	TGCGCCAGCAGCTTGGGAGGCGAGCCGGCCGGGGAGCTGTTTTTT	CASSLGGEPAGELFF
TRBV27	.	TRBJ2-7	.	TGTGCCAGCAGTTCCCGGGACATCTCCTACGAGCAGTACTTC	CASSSRDISYEQYF
TRBV29-1	TRBD2	TRBJ2-4	.	TGCAGCTGTCAGGGAGGGGAAAACATTCAGTACTTC	CSCQGGENIQYF
TRBV30	.	TRBJ1-3	.	TGTGCCTGGAGTGTGGGGGGGCGATCTGGAAACACCATATATTTT	CAWSVGGRSGNTIYF
TRBV29-1	TRBD1	TRBJ2-7	.	TGCAGCGTTGTATGGACAGGGGGCTACGAGCAGTACTTC	CSVVWTGGYEQYF
TRBV7-9	.	TRBJ2-1	once	TGTGCCAGCAGCTCCAGGACAACTTTCTACAATGAGCAGTTCTTC	CASSSRTTFYNEQFF
TRBV7-8	TRBD1	TRBJ1-5	.	TGTGCCAGCAGCTCAGGACAGGGTGGCATTCAGCCCCAGCATTTT	CASSSGQGGIQPQHF
TRBV30	TRBD1	TRBJ1-2	.	TGTGCCTGGAGTGTGGGACAGGGGGCTCGAGGCTACACCTTC	CAWSVGQGARGYTF
TRBV7-8	.	TRBJ2-5	.	TGTGCCAGCAGCTTGATTCGACAGGGTGGGGGGCAAGAGACCCAGTACTTC	CASSLIRQGGGQETQYF
TRBV25-1	TRBD2	TRBJ2-5	.	TGTGCCAGCAGTGACAGCGGGGGCCAGTACCAAGAGACCCAGTACTTC	CASSDSGGQYQETQYF
TRBV5-1	.	TRBJ1-4	.	TGCGCCACCGCGGCGGCTCCAACCGGAAAACTGTTTTTT	CATAAAPTGKLFF
TRBV27	TRBD2	TRBJ2-1	.	TGTGCCAGCAGTTTATCGGGGGGGTGGGAGCAGTTCTTC	CASSLSGGWEQFF
TRBV5-1	.	TRBJ2-7	.	TGCGCCAGCAGCTTAACGTTTAGCTCCTACGAGCAGTACTTC	CASSLTFSSYEQYF
TRBV5-8	.	TRBJ1-5	.	TGTGCCAGCAGCAGCCGAAGGCCCCAGCATTTT	CASSSRRPQHF
TRBV28	.	TRBJ2-3	.	TGTGCCAGCAGCCCCCTTGATACGCAGTATTTT	CASSPLDTQYF
TRBV4-2	TRBD2	TRBJ2-3	.	TGTGCCAGCAGCCAAGCGGCGCTAGCGGGAGGCACAGATACGCAGTATTTT	CASSQAALAGGTDTQYF
TRBV11-2	TRBD2	TRBJ2-7	.	TGTGCCAGCAGCCTAGCGGGGGGGCCCGAGCAGTACTTC	CASSLAGGPEQYF
TRBV6-1	TRBD2	TRBJ2-5	.	TGTGCCAGCAGAAATAGCGGGAGCGGAGAGACCCAGTACTTC	CASRNSGSGETQYF
TRBV6-5	.	TRBJ1-1	.	TGTGCCAGCAGTTCCCCAGGTGAGGGAGGGACTGAAGCTTTCTTT	CASSSPGEGGTEAFF
TRBV25-1	.	TRBJ2-2	.	TGTGCCAGCAGACAGGGGAACACCGGGGAGCTGTTTTTT	CASRQGNTGELFF
TRBV11-2	TRBD2	TRBJ2-1	.	TGTGCCAGCAGCGGTTTCGGCGCGGGGGGCTCCAATGAGCAGTTCTTC	CASSGFGAGGSNEQFF
TRBV7-8	.	TRBJ1-4	.	TGTGCCAGCAGCTTATTTCGGGCAACTAATGAAAAACTGTTTTTT	CASSLFRATNEKLFF
TRBV10-1	.	TRBJ1-1	few	TGCGCCAGCTGCGACTCGGCGAACACTGAAGCTTTCTTT	CASCDSANTEAFF
TRBV4-1	TRBD2	TRBJ2-5	.	TGCGCCAGCAGCCAAGGACTAGCGGGGACGTACCAAGAGACCCAGTACTTC	CASSQGLAGTYQETQYF
TRBV5-1	TRBD2	TRBJ2-7	.	TGCGCCAGCAGCTTGGTCTTCCGGGAGGAGGCCTACGAGCAGTACTTC	CASSLVFREEAYEQYF
TRBV5-4	.	TRBJ2-1	.	TGTGCCAGCAGCTTGGGGGCGCGGGGAGGCTCCTACAATGAGCAGTTCTTC	CASSLGARGGSYNEQFF
TRBV5-1	.	TRBJ1-3	.	TGCGCCAGCAGCTTGGTTACAGGGAGCCGTTTGTCTGGAAACACCATATATTTT	CASSLVTGSRLSGNTIYF
TRBV15	.	TRBJ1-4	.	TGTGCCACCAGCCGAAGCGAAGGGGCTAATGAAAAACTGTTTTTT	CATSRSEGANEKLFF
TRBV12-5	.	TRBJ1-1	few	TGTGCTAGTGGTTCGGGACAGAACACTGAAGCTTTCTTT	CASGSGQNTEAFF
TRBV29-1	.	TRBJ2-5	few	TGCAGCTCCACGGGGGACCTCCAAGAGACCCAGTACTTC	CSSTGDLQETQYF
TRBV11-3	.	TRBJ2-2	.	TGTGCCAGCAGCTTCAGGGCTGAGAAAAACACCGGGGAGCTGTTTTTT	CASSFRAEKNTGELFF
TRBV29-1	.	TRBJ1-2	.	TGCAGCGTTGATGCGGGCGGCTATGGCTACACCTTC	CSVDAGGYGYTF
TRBV9	.	TRBJ2-7	few	TGTGCCAGCAGCGTAGGTGACAGAAAGGAGCAGTACTTC	CASSVGDRKEQYF
TRBV15	.	TRBJ2-7	.	TGTGCCACCAGCAGAGATGCGGCCCCGCGACGCGAGCAGTACTTC	CATSRDAAPRREQYF
TRBV6-1	TRBD1	TRBJ1-5	.	TGTGCCAGCAGTGAAGCGGGGCAGGGGGGCCCCTTATCGCCCCAGCATTTT	CASSEAGQGGPLSPQHF
TRBV7-9	.	TRBJ1-4	.	TGCGCCAGCAGCTTAGATCAGGGTTCTAATGAAAAACTGTTTTTT	CASSLDQGSNEKLFF
TRBV21-1	.	TRBJ2-7	.	TGTGCCAGCAGCAAAGAGGGACAGACCACCTACGAGCAGTACTTC	CASSKEGQTTYEQYF
TRBV7-9	TRBD1	TRBJ2-7	.	TGTGCCAGCAGCATTTGGACAGGCGAGAACGAGCAGTACTTC	CASSIWTGENEQYF